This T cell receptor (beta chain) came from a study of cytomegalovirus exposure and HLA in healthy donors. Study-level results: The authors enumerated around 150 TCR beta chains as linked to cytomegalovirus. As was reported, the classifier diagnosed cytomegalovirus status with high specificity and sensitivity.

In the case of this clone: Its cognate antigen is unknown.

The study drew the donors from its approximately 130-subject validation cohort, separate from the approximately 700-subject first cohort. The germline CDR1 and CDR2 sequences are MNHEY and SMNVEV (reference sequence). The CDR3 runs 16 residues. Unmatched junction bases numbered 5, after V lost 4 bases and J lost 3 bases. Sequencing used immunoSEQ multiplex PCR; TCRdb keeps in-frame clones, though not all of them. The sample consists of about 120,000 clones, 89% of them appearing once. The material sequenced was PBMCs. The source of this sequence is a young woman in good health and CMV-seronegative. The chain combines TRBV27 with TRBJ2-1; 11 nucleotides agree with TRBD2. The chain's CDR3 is CASSYQTSGDYNEQFF. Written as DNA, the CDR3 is TGTGCCAGCAGTTATCAGACTAGCGGGGACTACAATGAGCAGTTCTTC.